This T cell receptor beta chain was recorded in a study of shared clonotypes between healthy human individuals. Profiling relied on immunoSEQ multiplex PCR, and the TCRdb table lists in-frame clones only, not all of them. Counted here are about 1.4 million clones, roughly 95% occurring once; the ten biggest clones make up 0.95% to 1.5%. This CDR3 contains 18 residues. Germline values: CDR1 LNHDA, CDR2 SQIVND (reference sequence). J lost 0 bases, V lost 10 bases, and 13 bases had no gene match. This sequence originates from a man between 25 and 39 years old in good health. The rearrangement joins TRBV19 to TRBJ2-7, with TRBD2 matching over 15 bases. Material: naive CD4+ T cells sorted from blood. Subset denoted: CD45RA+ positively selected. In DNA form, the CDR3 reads TGTGCCACCACACCCGGGACTAGCGGGAGGCATAGCTCCTACGAGCAGTACTTC. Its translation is CATTPGTSGRHSSYEQYF.